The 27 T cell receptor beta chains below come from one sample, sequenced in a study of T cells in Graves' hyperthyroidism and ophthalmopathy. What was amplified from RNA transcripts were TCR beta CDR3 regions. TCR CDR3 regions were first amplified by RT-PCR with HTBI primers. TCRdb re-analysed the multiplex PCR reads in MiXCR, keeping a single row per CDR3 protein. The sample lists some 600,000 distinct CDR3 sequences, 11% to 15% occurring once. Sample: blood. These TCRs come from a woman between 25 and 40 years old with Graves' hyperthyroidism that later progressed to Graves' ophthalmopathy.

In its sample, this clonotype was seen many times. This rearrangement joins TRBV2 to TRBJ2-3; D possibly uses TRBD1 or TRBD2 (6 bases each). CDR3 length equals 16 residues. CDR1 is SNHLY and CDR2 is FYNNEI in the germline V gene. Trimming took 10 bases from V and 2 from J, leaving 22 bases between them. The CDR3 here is CATLGGTLALTDTQYF. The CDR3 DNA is TGTGCCACCTTAGGGGGGACACTTGCCCTCACAGATACGCAGTATTTT.

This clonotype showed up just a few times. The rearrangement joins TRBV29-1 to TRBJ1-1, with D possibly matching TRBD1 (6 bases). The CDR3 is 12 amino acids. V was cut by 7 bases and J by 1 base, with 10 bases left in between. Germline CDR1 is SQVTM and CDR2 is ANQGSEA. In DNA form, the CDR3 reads TGCAGCGCCATGACAGGGAACACTGAAGCTTTCTTT. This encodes CSAMTGNTEAFF.

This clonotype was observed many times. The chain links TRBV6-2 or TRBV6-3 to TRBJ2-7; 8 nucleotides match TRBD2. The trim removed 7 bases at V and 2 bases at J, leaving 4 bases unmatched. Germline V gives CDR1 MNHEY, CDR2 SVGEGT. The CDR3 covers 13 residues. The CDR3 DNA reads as TGTGCCAGCACGGGACTAGACACCTACGAGCAGTACTTC. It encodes CASTGLDTYEQYF.

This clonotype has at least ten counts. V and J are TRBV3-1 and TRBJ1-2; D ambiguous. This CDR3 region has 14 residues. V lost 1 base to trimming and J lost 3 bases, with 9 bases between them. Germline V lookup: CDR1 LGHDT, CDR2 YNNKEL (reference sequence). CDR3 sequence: CASSQGSADYGYTF. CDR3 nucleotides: TGTGCCAGCAGCCAAGGGTCGGCAGACTATGGCTACACCTTC.

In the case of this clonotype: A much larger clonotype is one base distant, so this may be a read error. The CDR3 sequence: CTSSQDPRELTQYF. DNA for the CDR3: TGTACCAGCAGCCAAGATCCCAGGGAATTGACCCAGTACTTC. The chain combines TRBV3-1 with TRBJ2-5, with a tentative D call TRBD1 (5 bases). Germline CDR1 and CDR2: LGHDT and YNNKEL (reference sequence). This CDR3 contains 14 residues.

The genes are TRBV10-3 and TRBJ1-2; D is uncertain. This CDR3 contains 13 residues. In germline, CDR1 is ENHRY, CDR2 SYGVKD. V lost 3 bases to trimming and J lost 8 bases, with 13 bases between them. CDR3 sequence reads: CAISERVMGGYTF. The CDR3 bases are TGTGCCATCAGTGAAAGAGTTATGGGAGGCTACACCTTC.

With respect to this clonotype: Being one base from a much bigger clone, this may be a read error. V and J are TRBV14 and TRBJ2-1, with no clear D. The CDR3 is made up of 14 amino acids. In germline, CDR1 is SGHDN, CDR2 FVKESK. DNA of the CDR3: TGTGTCAGCAGCCAAGGAATAACATACAATGAGCAGTTCTTC. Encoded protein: CVSSQGITYNEQFF. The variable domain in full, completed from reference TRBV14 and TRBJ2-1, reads EAGVTQFPSHSVIEKGQTVTLRCDPISGHDNLYWYRRVMGKEIKFLLHFVKESKQDESGMPNNRFLAERTGGTYSTLKVQPAELEDSGVYFCVSSQGITYNEQFFGPGTRLTVL.

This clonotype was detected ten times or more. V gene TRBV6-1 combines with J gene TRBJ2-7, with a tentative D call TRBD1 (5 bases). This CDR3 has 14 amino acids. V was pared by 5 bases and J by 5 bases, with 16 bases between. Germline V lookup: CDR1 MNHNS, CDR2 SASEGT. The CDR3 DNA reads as TGTGCCAGCAGTTGGAGCCAGGGTGGGGACGAGCAGTACTTC. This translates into CASSWSQGGDEQYF.

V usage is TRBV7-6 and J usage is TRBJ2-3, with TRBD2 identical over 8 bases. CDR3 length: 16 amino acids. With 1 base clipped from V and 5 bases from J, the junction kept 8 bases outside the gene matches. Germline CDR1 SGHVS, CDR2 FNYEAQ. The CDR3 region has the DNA TGTGCCAGCAGCTTAGGGTCGGGGCGGGAGGTAGATACGCAGTATTTT. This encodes CASSLGSGREVDTQYF.

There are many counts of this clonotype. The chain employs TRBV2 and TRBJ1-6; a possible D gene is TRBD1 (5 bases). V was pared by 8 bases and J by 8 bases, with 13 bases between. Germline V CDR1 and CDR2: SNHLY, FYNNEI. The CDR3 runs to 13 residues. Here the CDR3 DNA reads TGTGCCAGCTTAGCAGGGCCAGATTCACCCCTCCACTTT. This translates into CASLAGPDSPLHF.

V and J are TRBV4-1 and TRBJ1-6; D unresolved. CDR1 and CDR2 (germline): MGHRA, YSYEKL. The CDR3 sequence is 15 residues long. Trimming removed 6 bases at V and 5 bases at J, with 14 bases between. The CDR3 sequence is CASRQYDGDNSPLHF. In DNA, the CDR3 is TGCGCCAGCAGGCAATACGACGGAGATAATTCACCCCTCCACTTT.

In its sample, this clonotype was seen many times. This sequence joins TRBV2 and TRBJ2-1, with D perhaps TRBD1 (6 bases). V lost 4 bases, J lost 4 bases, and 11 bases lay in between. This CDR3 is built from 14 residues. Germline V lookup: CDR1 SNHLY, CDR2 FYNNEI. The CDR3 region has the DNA TGTGCCAGCAGTGGACAGGCCGCATACAATGAGCAGTTCTTC. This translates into CASSGQAAYNEQFF.

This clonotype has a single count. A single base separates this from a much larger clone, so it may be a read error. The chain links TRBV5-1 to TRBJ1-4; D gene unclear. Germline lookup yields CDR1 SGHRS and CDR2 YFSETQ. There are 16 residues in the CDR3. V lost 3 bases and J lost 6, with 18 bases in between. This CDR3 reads CASSSRPTETDEKLFF. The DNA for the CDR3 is TGCGCCAGCAGCTCACGTCCGACCGAGACTGATGAAAAACTGTTTTTT. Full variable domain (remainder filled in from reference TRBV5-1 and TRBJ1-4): KAGVTQTPRYLIKTRGQQVTLSCSPISGHRSVSWYQQTPGQGLQFLFEYFSETQRNKGNFPGRFSGRQFSNSRSEMNVSTLELGDSALYLCASSSRPTETDEKLFFGSGTQLSVL.

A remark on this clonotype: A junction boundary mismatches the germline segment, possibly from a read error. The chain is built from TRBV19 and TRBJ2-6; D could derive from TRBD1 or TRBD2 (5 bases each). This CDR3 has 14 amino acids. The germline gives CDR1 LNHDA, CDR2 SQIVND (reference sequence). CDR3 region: CASLEDSGASVLTF. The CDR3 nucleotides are TGTGCCAGTTTGGAGGACTCTGGGGCCAGCGTCCTGACTTTC.

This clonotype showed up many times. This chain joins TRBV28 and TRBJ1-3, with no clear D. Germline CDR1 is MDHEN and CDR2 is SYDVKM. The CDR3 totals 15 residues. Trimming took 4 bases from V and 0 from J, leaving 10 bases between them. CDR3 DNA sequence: TGTGCCAGCAGTTATGGACGCGGCTCTGGAAACACCATATATTTT. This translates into CASSYGRGSGNTIYF. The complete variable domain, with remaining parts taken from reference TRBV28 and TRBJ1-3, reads DVKVTQSSRYLVKRTGEKVFLECVQDMDHENMFWYRQDPGLGLRLIYFSYDVKMKEKGDIPEGYSVSREKKERFSLILESASTNQTSMYLCASSYGRGSGNTIYFGEGSWLTVV.

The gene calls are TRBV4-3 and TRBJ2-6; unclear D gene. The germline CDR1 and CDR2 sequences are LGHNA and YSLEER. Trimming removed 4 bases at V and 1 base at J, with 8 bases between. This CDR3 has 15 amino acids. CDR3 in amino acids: CASSPSHSGANVLTF. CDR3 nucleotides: TGCGCCAGCAGCCCCAGTCATTCTGGGGCCAACGTCCTGACTTTC.

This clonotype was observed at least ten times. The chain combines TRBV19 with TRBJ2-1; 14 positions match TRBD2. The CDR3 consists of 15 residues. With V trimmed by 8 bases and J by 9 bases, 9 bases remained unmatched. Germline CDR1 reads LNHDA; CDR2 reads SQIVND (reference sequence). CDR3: CASRRGLAGEGEQFF. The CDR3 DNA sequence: TGTGCCAGTCGGAGGGGACTAGCGGGAGAAGGTGAGCAGTTCTTC.

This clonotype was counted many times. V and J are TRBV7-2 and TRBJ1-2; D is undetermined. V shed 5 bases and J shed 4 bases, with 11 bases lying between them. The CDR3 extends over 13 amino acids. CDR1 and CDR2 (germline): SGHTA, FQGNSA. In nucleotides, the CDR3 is TGTGCCAGCAGCCAGGACGGCTTCTATGGCTACACCTTC. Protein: CASSQDGFYGYTF.

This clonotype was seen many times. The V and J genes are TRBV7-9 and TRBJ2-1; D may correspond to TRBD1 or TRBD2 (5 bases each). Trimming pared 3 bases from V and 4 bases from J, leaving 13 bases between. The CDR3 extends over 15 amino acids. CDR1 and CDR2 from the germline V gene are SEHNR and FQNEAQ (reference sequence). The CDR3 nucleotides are TGTGCCAGCAGCTTTGGGGGTTTTCTTTACAATGAGCAGTTCTTC. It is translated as CASSFGGFLYNEQFF.

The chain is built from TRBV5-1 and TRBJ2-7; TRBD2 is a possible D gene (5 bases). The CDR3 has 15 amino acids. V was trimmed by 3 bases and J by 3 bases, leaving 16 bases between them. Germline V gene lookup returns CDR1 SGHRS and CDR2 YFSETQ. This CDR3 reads CASSSRTSGVYEQYF. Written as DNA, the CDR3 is TGCGCCAGCAGCTCACGGACCAGCGGAGTCTACGAGCAGTACTTC.

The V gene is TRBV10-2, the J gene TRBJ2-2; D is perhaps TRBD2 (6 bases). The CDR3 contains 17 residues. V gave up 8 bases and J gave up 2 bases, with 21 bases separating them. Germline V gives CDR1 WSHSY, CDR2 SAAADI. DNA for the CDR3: TGCGCCAGCGAAGACCCAACACCGGGACTTAACACCGGGGAGCTGTTTTTT. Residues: CASEDPTPGLNTGELFF.

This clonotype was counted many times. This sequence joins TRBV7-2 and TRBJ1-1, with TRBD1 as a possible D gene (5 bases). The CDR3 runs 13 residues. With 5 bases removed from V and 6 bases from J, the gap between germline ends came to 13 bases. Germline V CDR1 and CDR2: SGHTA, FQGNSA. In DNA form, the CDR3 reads TGTGCCAGCAGCGCCAGGGTAAGGGCTGAAGCTTTCTTT. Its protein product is CASSARVRAEAFF.

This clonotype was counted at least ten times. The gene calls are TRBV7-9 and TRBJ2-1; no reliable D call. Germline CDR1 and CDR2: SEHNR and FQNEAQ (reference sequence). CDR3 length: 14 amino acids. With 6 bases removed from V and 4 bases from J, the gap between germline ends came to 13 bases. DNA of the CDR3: TGTGCCAGCAGTTTGGGGAATTGGTACAATGAGCAGTTCTTC. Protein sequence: CASSLGNWYNEQFF.

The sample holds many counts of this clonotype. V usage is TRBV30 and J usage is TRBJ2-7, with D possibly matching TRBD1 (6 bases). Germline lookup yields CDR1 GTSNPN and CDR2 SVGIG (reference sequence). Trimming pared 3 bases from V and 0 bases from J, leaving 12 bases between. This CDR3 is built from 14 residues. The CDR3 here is CAWRRQDFSYEQYF. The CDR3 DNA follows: TGTGCCTGGAGAAGACAGGACTTCTCCTACGAGCAGTACTTC.

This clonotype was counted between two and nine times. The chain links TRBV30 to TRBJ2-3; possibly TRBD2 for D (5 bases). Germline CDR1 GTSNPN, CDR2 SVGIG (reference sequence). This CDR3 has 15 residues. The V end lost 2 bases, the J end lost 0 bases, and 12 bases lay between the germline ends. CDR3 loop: CAWSTTGMSTDTQYF. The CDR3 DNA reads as TGTGCCTGGAGTACGACCGGGATGAGCACAGATACGCAGTATTTT.

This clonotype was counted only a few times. CDR3 protein: CASNTRRENTEAFF. Written as DNA, the CDR3 is TGTGCCAGCAATACAAGACGGGAGAACACTGAAGCTTTCTTT. This chain joins TRBV28 and TRBJ1-1; D gene ambiguous. The germline V gene encodes CDR1 MDHEN and CDR2 SYDVKM. The ends were cut back, 7 bases at V and 1 base at J, with 13 bases in the middle. This CDR3 spans 14 amino acids.

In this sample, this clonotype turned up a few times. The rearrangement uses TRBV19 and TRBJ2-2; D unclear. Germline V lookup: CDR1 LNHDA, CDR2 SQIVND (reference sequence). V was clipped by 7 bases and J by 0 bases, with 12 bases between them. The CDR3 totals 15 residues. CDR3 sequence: CASNYQAANTGELFF. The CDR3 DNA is TGTGCCAGTAATTATCAGGCGGCGAACACCGGGGAGCTGTTTTTT.